These 27 T cell receptor beta chains came from one sample sequenced in a study of T cells in women clearing cervical HPV infection. Profiling relied on immunoSEQ multiplex PCR, and the TCRdb table lists in-frame clones only, not all of them. This sample's table has about 29,000 clones. Sequencing was carried out using blood buffy coat. These receptors were collected from a woman between 18 and 75 years old with a cervical HPV16 infection that either progressed to CIN3+ or cleared (not recorded which).

Concerning this clone: From the germline J gene comes the end of the CDR3, since the read stops 3 residues before it. This chain links TRBV19 with TRBJ2-1, with TRBD2 matching over 12 bases. Germline V lookup: CDR1 LNHDA, CDR2 SQIVND (reference sequence). The CDR3 sequence is 13 residues long. V lost 8 bases, J lost 7 bases, and 3 bases stayed unmatched. This chain's CDR3 is CASSLAGGNEQFF. The part of the CDR3 DNA that was read is TGTGCCAGTTCCCTAGCGGGAGGGAATGAG. Based on the CDR3 plus reference TRBV19 and TRBJ2-1, the full variable domain is DGGITQSPKYLFRKEGQNVTLSCEQNLNHDAMYWYRQDPGQGLRLIYYSQIVNDFQKGDIAEGYSVSREKKESFPLTVTSAQKNPTAFYLCASSLAGGNEQFFGPGTRLTVL.

Turning to this clone: The read terminates 3 residues before the CDR3 end, so the remaining end is supplied by the germline J gene. V is TRBV27 and J is TRBJ1-1; 9 bases line up with TRBD1. This CDR3 region has 14 residues. CDR1 MNHEY and CDR2 SMNVEV come from the germline V gene (reference sequence). Unmatched junction bases numbered 5, after V lost 5 bases and J lost 4 bases. CDR3 loop: CASSLTGGLTEAFF. The part of the CDR3 DNA that was read is TGTGCCAGCAGTCTAACAGGGGGCCTCACTGAA.

To note about this clone: From the germline J gene comes the end of the CDR3, since the read stops 3 residues before it. The chain combines TRBV4-2 with TRBJ2-7, with D unclear. V was cut by 0 bases and J by 4 bases, with 7 bases left in between. Germline CDR1 and CDR2: LGHNA and YNFKEQ. This CDR3 contains 13 residues. CDR3 bases read: TGTGCCAGCAGCCAAGAAGGTTTATACGAG. Translation gives CASSQEGLYE. The whole CDR3 protein is CASSQEGLYEQYF.

On this clone: The CDR3 goes on 3 residues after the read ends, and that part is filled in from the germline J gene. The chain recombines TRBV10-3 with TRBJ1-2, with TRBD1 identical over 9 bases. The CDR3 runs to 16 residues. The germline gives CDR1 ENHRY, CDR2 SYGVKD. V shed 0 bases and J 7 bases; nucleotides not matched to a gene: 9. CDR3 DNA (partial): TGTGCCATCAGTGAGTCGACTGGGACAGGGATCGGTGGC. Its translation is CAISESTGTGIGG. The CDR3 in its entirety is CAISESTGTGIGGYTF.

Comment on this clone: The CDR3 is cut off 3 residues early in the read; its end comes from the germline J gene. The J gene is TRBJ1-2, the V gene TRBV7-9; 7 bases agree with TRBD1. Germline V gene lookup returns CDR1 SEHNR and CDR2 FQNEAQ (reference sequence). This CDR3 has 15 residues. The junction had 5 bases not matched to a gene; V was cut back by 1 base and J by 3 bases. This chain's CDR3 is CASSLVDTGDYGYTF. The part of the CDR3 DNA that was read is TGTGCCAGCAGCTTAGTGGATACAGGGGACTATGGC.

With regard to this clone: The read terminates 3 residues before the CDR3 end, so the remaining end is supplied by the germline J gene. This chain connects TRBV19 to TRBJ2-1; the match to TRBD1 covers 9 bases. This CDR3 spans 16 amino acids. Trimming at V came to 3 bases and at J to 4 bases, leaving 7 bases not matched to a gene. Looked up from germline, CDR1 is LNHDA and CDR2 is SQIVND (reference sequence). This CDR3 reads CASSINRDRVYNEQFF. CDR3 DNA (partial): TGTGCCAGTAGTATCAACCGGGACAGGGTTTACAATGAG. The full variable domain, its missing parts supplied by reference TRBV19 and TRBJ2-1, is DGGITQSPKYLFRKEGQNVTLSCEQNLNHDAMYWYRQDPGQGLRLIYYSQIVNDFQKGDIAEGYSVSREKKESFPLTVTSAQKNPTAFYLCASSINRDRVYNEQFFGPGTRLTVL.

For this clone: With the read ending 3 residues before the CDR3 end, the germline J gene is used to fill in that end. The chain is built from TRBV28 and TRBJ2-4; D is perhaps TRBD1 (5 bases). V gave up 9 bases and J gave up 3 bases, with 15 bases separating them. Germline CDR1 and CDR2: MDHEN and SYDVKM. This CDR3 has 14 residues. The CDR3 loop is CASTGDNNKNIQYF. The CDR3 DNA, read in part, is TGTGCCAGTACAGGTGACAACAACAAAAACATT.

As for this clone: With the read ending 3 residues before the CDR3 end, the germline J gene is used to fill in that end. The chain employs TRBV5-1 and TRBJ2-1; 10 nucleotides agree with TRBD2. This CDR3 contains 17 residues. The trim removed 3 bases at V and 7 bases at J, leaving 13 bases unmatched. Germline V gene sequence: CDR1 SGHRS, CDR2 YFSETQ. This CDR3 is CASSWQLLAGVMNEQFF. The part of the CDR3 DNA that was read is TGCGCCAGCAGCTGGCAGCTTCTAGCGGGAGTCATGAATGAG.

As concerns this clone: The observed sequence ends 3 residues before the CDR3 terminus, with the missing tail filled in from the germline J gene. The chain has TRBV20-1 and TRBJ1-4; D gene ambiguous. Germline CDR1 is DFQATT and CDR2 is SNEGSKA (reference sequence). The CDR3 length is 13 residues. Trimming left V 2 bases short and J 8 bases short, with 12 bases between. The covered CDR3 bases are TGCAGTGCTAGATTCCCCGGGTCCGAAAAA. It encodes CSARFPGSEK. The full CDR3 protein reads CSARFPGSEKLFF.

Regarding this clone: Coverage ceases 3 residues before the CDR3 finishes, and the germline J gene fills in the end. The genes are TRBV15 and TRBJ2-3, with TRBD2 identical over 12 bases. The CDR3 runs to 18 residues. Germline V gene data show CDR1 as LNHNV and CDR2 as YYDKDF (reference sequence). J lost 5 bases, V lost 1 base, and 10 bases had no gene match. The part of the CDR3 DNA that was read is TGTGCCACCAGCAGAGGACCCGAGGAACTAGCGGGAGGAGATACG. This sequence encodes CATSRGPEELAGGDT. The full CDR3 protein is CATSRGPEELAGGDTQYF.

With respect to this clone: The read terminates 3 residues before the CDR3 end, so the remaining end is supplied by the germline J gene. This chain connects TRBV12-3 or TRBV12-4 to TRBJ2-1, with TRBD1 matching over 9 bases. The CDR3 totals 17 residues. V lost 3 bases and J lost 9; bases outside the gene matches: 15. The CDR3 reads CASSLASGQGVGTEQFF. CDR3 DNA (partial): TGTGCCAGCAGTTTGGCCTCGGGACAGGGAGTCGGTACTGAG.

As to this clone: The missing CDR3 end, 3 residues past where the read stops, is filled in from the germline J gene. The chain couples TRBV20-1 to TRBJ2-5, with 8 bases lining up with TRBD2. The germline gives CDR1 DFQATT, CDR2 SNEGSKA (reference sequence). J gave up 5 bases and V 6 bases, and 11 bases lay outside the gene matches. The CDR3 is made up of 14 amino acids. The covered CDR3 bases are TGCAGTGCAGAGCCGGGACTAGGGGGGGAGACC. Its translation: CSAEPGLGGET. The entire CDR3 is CSAEPGLGGETQYF.

As regards this clone: The sequenced fragment ends 3 residues before the CDR3 boundary, so the rest is inferred from the germline J gene. The chain links TRBV14 to TRBJ1-2, with 9 nucleotides matching TRBD1. V was pared by 3 bases and J by 5 bases, with 7 bases of the junction left unmatched. Germline V gene lookup returns CDR1 SGHDN and CDR2 FVKESK. There are 15 residues in the CDR3. The CDR3 DNA, read in part, is TGTGCCAGCAGCCATTCCTCCGGGACAGGGTATGGC. Encoded protein: CASSHSSGTGYG. The full CDR3 is CASSHSSGTGYGYTF. Using reference TRBV14 and TRBJ1-2 for the parts outside the CDR3, the full variable domain is EAGVTQFPSHSVIEKGQTVTLRCDPISGHDNLYWYRRVMGKEIKFLLHFVKESKQDESGMPNNRFLAERTGGTYSTLKVQPAELEDSGVYFCASSHSSGTGYGYTFGSGTRLTVV.

A note on this clone: The read ends 3 residues before the CDR3 terminus; that terminus is restored from the germline J gene. The chain recombines TRBV2 with TRBJ1-1; the D is unclear. This CDR3 has 14 amino acids. Germline V gene sequence: CDR1 SNHLY, CDR2 FYNNEI. V lost 6 bases and J 1 base, leaving 12 bases between the germline ends. The CDR3 bases that were read are TGTGCCAGCAGCGAAATGAGAGGGAACACTGAA. Encoded protein: CASSEMRGNTE. The whole CDR3 protein is CASSEMRGNTEAFF.

As regards this clone: The CDR3 extends 3 residues past the end of the read, so its final part is completed from the germline J gene. The chain links TRBV2 to TRBJ2-5; the D gene is possibly TRBD2 (6 bases). V was clipped by 5 bases and J by 5 bases, with 9 bases between them. Germline CDR1 is SNHLY and CDR2 is FYNNEI. This CDR3 has 12 amino acids. The CDR3 reads CASSLATETQYF. Incomplete CDR3 DNA: TGTGCCAGCAGTCTAGCGACCGAGACC.

As for this clone: The CDR3 end is not reached by the read, which stops 3 residues before it; the germline J gene fills it in. This sequence joins TRBV20-1 and TRBJ1-4, with 8 bases matching TRBD1. J lost 6 bases, V lost 2 bases, and 5 bases had no gene match. The germline V gene encodes CDR1 DFQATT and CDR2 SNEGSKA (reference sequence). CDR3 length: 14 residues. This CDR3 reads CSARTGTGHEKLFF. The sequenced CDR3 bases are TGCAGTGCTAGAACCGGGACAGGACATGAAAAA.

CDR3 in amino acids: CAWGGHSYNEQFF. Incomplete CDR3 DNA: TGTGCCTGGGGGGGACACTCCTACAATGAG. The V call is TRBV30, the J call TRBJ2-1, with D perhaps TRBD1 (6 bases). Read data end 3 residues before the CDR3 end; the end is taken from the germline J gene. This CDR3 comprises 13 residues. Trimming shortened V by 5 bases and J by 0 bases, and 8 bases separated the two germline ends. Germline CDR1 is GTSNPN and CDR2 is SVGIG (reference sequence).

A note on this clone: The CDR3 end lies 3 residues beyond the end of the read and is filled in from the germline J gene. The same CDR3 arises from other DNA sequences in this sample as well. The chain has TRBV14 and TRBJ2-2; D is unclear. Germline-derived CDR1 and CDR2 are SGHDN and FVKESK. The CDR3 loop spans 14 amino acids. The ends were cut back, 1 base at V and 3 bases at J, with 6 bases in the middle. The CDR3 DNA, read in part, is TGTGCCAGCAGCCAAGGGCGGTACACCGGGGAG. Translated: CASSQGRYTGE. The complete CDR3 protein is CASSQGRYTGELFF.

A note on this clone: The read comes to an end 3 residues before the CDR3 does, leaving the germline J gene to fill in the end. The V and J genes are TRBV6-4 and TRBJ2-1; 8 nucleotides match TRBD2. Per germline, CDR1 MRHNA and CDR2 SNTAGT. This CDR3 is built from 15 residues. V shed 3 bases and J 6 bases; nucleotides not matched to a gene: 7. The CDR3 region is CASSESSGALNEQFF. The DNA read from the CDR3 is TGTGCCAGCAGTGAAAGTAGCGGGGCGCTCAATGAG.

Of note for this clone: The sequenced fragment ends 3 residues before the CDR3 boundary, so the rest is inferred from the germline J gene. The chain combines TRBV18 with TRBJ1-2; D is possibly TRBD1 (5 bases). The CDR3 is 14 amino acids. Germline loops: CDR1 KGHSH, CDR2 LQKENI. CDR3 DNA, as far as it was read: TGTGCCAGCTCACCAAGCCGGGACTGTTACGAC. It codes for CASSPSRDCYD. From start to end, the CDR3 is CASSPSRDCYDYTF.

To note about this clone: The CDR3 extends 3 residues past the end of the read, so its final part is completed from the germline J gene. This chain connects TRBV7-9 to TRBJ1-1, with D tentatively TRBD1 (6 bases). In germline, CDR1 is SEHNR, CDR2 FQNEAQ (reference sequence). This CDR3 is built from 15 residues. V was clipped by 1 base and J by 2 bases, with 11 bases between them. The CDR3 reads CASSLDGQHNTEAFF. The part of the CDR3 DNA that was read is TGTGCCAGCAGCTTAGACGGACAGCATAACACTGAA.

As concerns this clone: The DNA ends 3 residues before the CDR3 does, and the rest of the CDR3 is filled in from the germline J gene. The chain employs TRBV5-4 and TRBJ1-2; D is perhaps TRBD1 (6 bases). V was pared by 5 bases and J by 2 bases, with 16 bases between. CDR3 size: 15 residues. Germline CDR1 is SGHNT and CDR2 is YYREEE (reference sequence). The covered CDR3 bases are TGTGCCAGCAGTCCCACAGGGCTCTCGAACTATGGC. This encodes CASSPTGLSNYG. The entire CDR3 sequence reads CASSPTGLSNYGYTF.

Frequency places this clone as medium-sized. The read falls 3 residues short of the CDR3 end, and the missing part is taken from the germline J gene. The chain recombines TRBV27 with TRBJ1-6; 9 bases match TRBD1. The germline V gene encodes CDR1 MNHEY and CDR2 SMNVEV (reference sequence). J gave up 5 bases and V 5 bases, and 4 bases lay outside the gene matches. The CDR3 runs to 15 residues. CDR3 DNA, as far as it was read: TGTGCCAGCAGTGGCTGGGACAGGGATAATTCACCC. This codes for CASSGWDRDNSP. The whole CDR3 protein reads CASSGWDRDNSPLHF.

Remarks on this clone: The DNA ends 3 residues before the CDR3 does, and the rest of the CDR3 is filled in from the germline J gene. V usage is TRBV2 and J usage is TRBJ1-2; 8 nucleotides agree with TRBD1. The V segment lost 4 bases and the J segment 4 bases; nucleotides outside the gene matches: 8. Germline-derived CDR1 and CDR2 are SNHLY and FYNNEI. This CDR3 comprises 15 residues. The CDR3 DNA, read in part, is TGTGCCAGCAGTGGGGACAGGCTCCTCGTCTATGGC. It codes for CASSGDRLLVYG. The entire CDR3 reads CASSGDRLLVYGYTF.

With respect to this clone: The observed sequence ends 3 residues before the CDR3 terminus, with the missing tail filled in from the germline J gene. This sequence joins TRBV5-1 and TRBJ2-5; 8 bases map to TRBD2. The trim removed 4 bases at V and 7 bases at J, leaving 15 bases unmatched. This CDR3 region has 16 residues. Germline V lookup: CDR1 SGHRS, CDR2 YFSETQ. CDR3 DNA, as far as it was read: TGCGCCAGCAGCACTCTAACTAGCGGAAGGGGAGGGACC. Protein: CASSTLTSGRGGT. The full CDR3 protein reads CASSTLTSGRGGTQYF.

Of note for this clone: The read terminates 3 residues before the CDR3 end, so the remaining end is supplied by the germline J gene. The chain uses TRBV4-1 and TRBJ2-7; TRBD2 matches 7 bases. The trim removed 1 base at V and 3 bases at J, leaving 3 bases unmatched. The CDR3 contains 14 residues. Germline V gene lookup returns CDR1 MGHRA and CDR2 YSYEKL. The CDR3 bases that were read are TGCGCCAGCAGCCAAGTTGGACTAGTCTACGAG. It codes for CASSQVGLVYE. The complete CDR3 reads CASSQVGLVYEQYF.

As concerns this clone: The read comes to an end 3 residues before the CDR3 does, leaving the germline J gene to fill in the end. V is TRBV18 and J is TRBJ1-2, with 8 nucleotides matching TRBD1. This CDR3 spans 17 amino acids. The V segment lost 6 bases and the J segment 0 bases; nucleotides outside the gene matches: 12. Germline V gene sequence: CDR1 KGHSH, CDR2 LQKENI. CDR3 DNA (partial): TGTGCCAGCTCCCGCGGACAGGGCACCGCTTCTAACTATGGC. Protein sequence: CASSRGQGTASNYG. The complete CDR3 sequence is CASSRGQGTASNYGYTF.